The next 32 T cell receptor beta chains were all read from a single sample in a study of T cells in Graves' hyperthyroidism and ophthalmopathy. RNA transcripts were the template for amplifying TCR beta CDR3 regions. The TCR CDR3 first-round RT-PCR relied on the HTBI primer set. TCRdb used MiXCR to reprocess the multiplex PCR reads, holding one entry per CDR3 protein. The sample gives about 640,000 distinct CDR3 sequences, nearly 45% of which show up once; about 7.7% is in the top ten. The specimen sequenced was peripheral blood or thyroid tissue (not recorded which). Receptors were obtained from an adult man with Graves' disease, either hyperthyroidism or ophthalmopathy (not recorded which).

The chain combines TRBV6-2 or TRBV6-3 with TRBJ1-5, with D tentatively TRBD1 (5 bases). The length of the CDR3 is 14 residues. V was pared by 7 bases and J by 3 bases, with 13 bases between. Germline values: CDR1 MNHEY, CDR2 SVGEGT. The CDR3 bases are TGTGCCAGCACCGCCACAGGAATCAATCAGCCCCAGCATTTT. Protein: CASTATGINQPQHF.

This sequence joins TRBV7-4 and TRBJ1-6, with D maybe TRBD1 (5 bases). The length of the CDR3 is 16 residues. Per germline, CDR1 SGHVT and CDR2 SQSDAQ. The V end was cut by 5 bases, the J end by 9 bases, with 20 bases between. The CDR3 DNA reads TGTGCCAGCAGCCAGACCTCCGGGACCATGGGTTCACCCCTCCACTTT. Protein product: CASSQTSGTMGSPLHF.

V usage is TRBV7-2 and J usage is TRBJ1-2; 7 bases are a match to TRBD1. The CDR3 has 15 residues. The germline V gene has CDR1 SGHTA and CDR2 FQGNSA. Trimming at V came to 5 bases and at J to 4 bases, leaving 10 bases not matched to a gene. CDR3 protein: CASSPQGGAGYGYTF. The CDR3 DNA follows: TGTGCCAGCAGCCCTCAAGGGGGCGCGGGCTATGGCTACACCTTC.

This chain links TRBV10-3 with TRBJ1-1, with 7 nucleotides matching TRBD1. The CDR3 totals 14 residues. V was pared by 3 bases and J by 3 bases, with 4 bases of the junction left unmatched. Germline V gene lookup returns CDR1 ENHRY and CDR2 SYGVKD. For the CDR3, the DNA is TGTGCCATCAGTGAAACAGGGGTGGACACTGAAGCTTTCTTT. Its protein is CAISETGVDTEAFF.

The CDR3 here is CSAAGLAGGVHEQYF. In DNA form, the CDR3 reads TGCAGCGCCGCTGGGTTAGCGGGGGGGGTCCACGAGCAGTACTTC. V and J are TRBV29-1 and TRBJ2-7, with 11 positions matching TRBD2. The CDR3 is made up of 15 amino acids. The junction had 13 bases not matched to a gene; V was cut back by 7 bases and J by 5 bases. In germline, CDR1 is SQVTM, CDR2 ANQGSEA.

This clonotype showed up just once. The chain recombines TRBV29-1 with TRBJ1-3; no clear D. The CDR3 is made up of 11 amino acids. The germline gives CDR1 SQVTM, CDR2 ANQGSEA. V gave up 2 bases and J gave up 8 bases, with 7 bases separating them. The CDR3 sequence: CSVERGDTIYF. CDR3 nucleotide sequence: TGCAGCGTTGAACGCGGAGACACCATATATTTT.

This clonotype appeared a few times. V usage is TRBV5-8 and J usage is TRBJ1-2, with TRBD1 matching 7 bases. Germline V gene sequence: CDR1 SGHTS, CDR2 YDEGEE. CDR3 size: 15 residues. V trimming: 0 bases; J trimming: 8 bases; junction bases outside the gene matches: 10. CDR3 coding DNA: TGTGCCAGCAGCTTGGGACAGGGTAGATCAGAAGGCTACACCTTC. Translated, it gives CASSLGQGRSEGYTF. Looking up the rest from reference TRBV5-8 and TRBJ1-2 gives the full variable domain: EAGVTQSPTHLIKTRGQQATLRCSPISGHTSVYWYQQALGLGLQFLLWYDEGEERNRGNFPPRFSGRQFPNYSSELNVNALELEDSALYLCASSLGQGRSEGYTFGSGTRLTVV.

This clonotype was picked up a small number of times. The V gene is TRBV19, the J gene TRBJ2-7; TRBD2 matches 14 bases. The V gene end was trimmed by 7 bases and the J gene end by 3 bases; junction bases not matched to a gene: 5. The CDR3 totals 15 residues. Germline CDR1 and CDR2: LNHDA and SQIVND (reference sequence). The CDR3 DNA sequence: TGTGCCAGTACCAGCGGGACTAGCGGGAGCTACGAGCAGTACTTC. Its translation is CASTSGTSGSYEQYF.

The chain combines TRBV7-2 with TRBJ1-4, with D maybe TRBD1 (5 bases). There are 14 residues in the CDR3. Trimming took off 4 bases at V and 5 bases at J, with 11 bases between the two ends. The germline gives CDR1 SGHTA, CDR2 FQGNSA. CDR3 in amino acids: CASSSERGNEKLFF. DNA for the CDR3: TGTGCCAGCAGCTCAGAAAGGGGAAATGAAAAACTGTTTTTT.

A few counts support this clonotype. The V and J genes are TRBV19 and TRBJ2-7, with 8 bases fitting TRBD1. V lost 5 bases and J lost 0; bases outside the gene matches: 9. CDR1 is LNHDA and CDR2 is SQIVND in the germline V gene (reference sequence). The CDR3 is 16 residues long. In DNA, the CDR3 is TGTGCCAGTAGTGACCCGGGACAGGACAGCTCCTACGAGCAGTACTTC. Residues: CASSDPGQDSSYEQYF.

In DNA form, the CDR3 reads TGCAGTGCAAATCGGCCCTTGACAGGGGGCAACCCCCAGCAGTACTTC. This translates into CSANRPLTGGNPQQYF. The V call is TRBV20-1, the J call TRBJ2-7, with TRBD1 matching 10 bases. Germline CDR1 reads DFQATT; CDR2 reads SNEGSKA (reference sequence). This CDR3 is 16 amino acids long. The junction had 19 bases not matched to a gene; V was cut back by 6 bases and J by 8 bases.

V is TRBV24-1 and J is TRBJ2-2; 8 positions match TRBD1. Germline V CDR1 and CDR2: KGHDR, SFDVKD. The CDR3 spans 16 residues. V shed 5 bases, J shed 5 bases, and the junction held 9 bases outside the gene matches. The CDR3, as DNA: TGTGCCACCAGTGCTAGAGACAGGGGAGGAACCGGGGAGCTGTTTTTT. Protein sequence: CATSARDRGGTGELFF.

This clonotype was recorded at least ten times. The V and J genes are TRBV5-1 and TRBJ1-6; possible D gene TRBD1, 6 bases. The CDR3 spans 14 residues. CDR1 and CDR2 (germline): SGHRS, YFSETQ. Deletions cut 2 bases from V and 7 bases from J, with 10 bases between. This chain's CDR3 is CASSLKDSNSPLHF. The CDR3 DNA is TGCGCCAGCAGCTTAAAGGACAGCAATTCACCCCTCCACTTT.

This chain links TRBV29-1 with TRBJ1-4; D is possibly TRBD1 (5 bases). The CDR3 is 14 amino acids. V was clipped by 6 bases and J by 8 bases, with 19 bases between them. Per the germline V gene, CDR1 is SQVTM and CDR2 is ANQGSEA. CDR3 DNA sequence: TGCAGCGTGGGAGGGACCGTAACTGGAGAAAAACTGTTTTTT. Protein product: CSVGGTVTGEKLFF.

This clonotype was observed at least ten times. The chain combines TRBV29-1 with TRBJ1-2; D remains ambiguous. This CDR3 is built from 11 residues. The V end was cut by 1 base, the J end by 5 bases, with 5 bases between. Germline CDR1 is SQVTM and CDR2 is ANQGSEA. CDR3 in DNA: TGCAGCGTTGAAGGCAAATATGGCTACACCTTC. Translated: CSVEGKYGYTF.

The chain couples TRBV7-9 to TRBJ1-5, with TRBD1 identical over 8 bases. The CDR3 spans 17 residues. J lost 5 bases, V lost 6 bases, and 15 bases had no gene match. CDR1 is SEHNR and CDR2 is FQNEAQ in the germline V gene (reference sequence). CDR3 sequence: CASSPQGDRIADQPQHF. The DNA for the CDR3 is TGTGCCAGCAGTCCACAGGGGGACAGGATAGCAGATCAGCCCCAGCATTTT.

The chain carries TRBV10-3 and TRBJ1-2; 8 bases align to TRBD1. CDR3 length: 19 amino acids. The trim removed 10 bases at V and 8 bases at J, leaving 30 bases unmatched. Germline assignment: CDR1 ENHRY and CDR2 SYGVKD. CDR3 in DNA: TGTGCCAGCAGCGTTTCGACAGGTATAGGGACAGGATCCGAAAGGGGCTACACCTTC. Translated, it gives CASSVSTGIGTGSERGYTF.

This chain connects TRBV24-1 to TRBJ1-3; tentatively, D is TRBD1 (6 bases). Germline V CDR1 and CDR2: KGHDR, SFDVKD. Deletions cut 7 bases from V and 2 bases from J, with 11 bases between. The CDR3 is made up of 14 amino acids. The CDR3 is CATRRGGTGNTIYF. In nucleotides, the CDR3 is TGTGCCACCAGACGAGGGGGTACTGGAAACACCATATATTTT.

This clonotype has a handful of counts. The chain couples TRBV20-1 to TRBJ1-2, with D unclear. This CDR3 has 13 amino acids. Trimming removed 6 bases from V and 4 bases from J, with 15 bases in between. CDR1 DFQATT and CDR2 SNEGSKA come from the germline V gene (reference sequence). The CDR3 loop is CSATQWSGYGYTF. DNA for the CDR3: TGCAGTGCCACCCAGTGGTCCGGCTATGGCTACACCTTC.

V gene TRBV9 combines with J gene TRBJ1-2; the D gene is possibly TRBD1 (5 bases). The CDR3 runs 16 residues. Germline V gene lookup returns CDR1 SGDLS and CDR2 YYNGEE. Trimming removed 3 bases at V and 4 bases at J, with 19 bases between. The CDR3 DNA follows: TGTGCCAGCAGCGGAACCTTCTGGCAGGGAGGCTATGGCTACACCTTC. Translation: CASSGTFWQGGYGYTF.

The chain employs TRBV7-2 and TRBJ1-4; TRBD1 might be the D (5 bases). This CDR3 region has 16 residues. The germline CDR1 and CDR2 sequences are SGHTA and FQGNSA. V shed 2 bases and J shed 3 bases, with 13 bases lying between them. The CDR3 DNA reads as TGTGCCAGCAGCTTAAGGGTGCGGGGCCCTAATGAAAAACTGTTTTTT. Its translation: CASSLRVRGPNEKLFF.

Many counts were recorded for this clonotype. V is TRBV15 and J is TRBJ1-5; D perhaps matches TRBD1 (6 bases). Per the germline V gene, CDR1 is LNHNV and CDR2 is YYDKDF (reference sequence). Trimming took 0 bases from V and 5 from J, leaving 11 bases between them. CDR3 size: 15 residues. The CDR3 DNA reads TGTGCCACCAGCAGAGATAGGGGGGCCCATCAGCCCCAGCATTTT. It encodes CATSRDRGAHQPQHF.

The CDR3 loop reads CASSLRSLSEQYF. CDR3 nucleotide sequence: TGTGCCAGCAGTCTCAGGAGCCTCTCCGAGCAGTACTTC. V and J are TRBV2 and TRBJ2-7, with D hard to call. Germline assignment: CDR1 SNHLY and CDR2 FYNNEI. The length of the CDR3 is 13 residues. V lost 5 bases, J lost 6 bases, and 14 bases lay in between.

This clonotype was counted ten times or more. The chain joins TRBV2 to TRBJ1-5; tentative D call: TRBD1 (5 bases). Between the trimmed V and J ends, which lost 6 bases and 0 bases, there was a span of 18 bases. The CDR3 is made up of 17 amino acids. CDR1 SNHLY and CDR2 FYNNEI come from the germline V gene. The chain's CDR3 is CASRVVGTPGSNQPQHF. CDR3 coding DNA: TGTGCCAGCAGAGTGGTGGGGACTCCCGGTAGCAATCAGCCCCAGCATTTT.

The chain uses TRBV10-3 and TRBJ1-2, with D possibly matching TRBD1 (6 bases). Germline V gives CDR1 ENHRY, CDR2 SYGVKD. This CDR3 is built from 14 residues. V lost 2 bases and J 4 bases, leaving 11 bases between the germline ends. The CDR3 here is CAISEPTGIYGYTF. The CDR3 region has the DNA TGTGCCATCAGTGAGCCGACAGGCATCTATGGCTACACCTTC.

In the case of this clonotype: Germline and junction disagree at one end, which may indicate a read error. V is TRBV6-5 and J is TRBJ2-7; D remains ambiguous. The CDR3 sequence is 14 residues long. CDR1 MNHEY and CDR2 SVGAGI come from the germline V gene. This CDR3 reads CAISYMAGEYEQYF. CDR3 DNA: TGTGCCATCAGTTACATGGCAGGAGAGTACGAGCAGTACTTC.

In its sample, this clonotype was seen many times. V usage is TRBV20-1 and J usage is TRBJ1-5; D remains ambiguous. The ends were cut back, 3 bases at V and 5 bases at J, with 14 bases in the middle. The length of the CDR3 is 14 residues. Germline V gene sequence: CDR1 DFQATT, CDR2 SNEGSKA (reference sequence). Written as DNA, the CDR3 is TGCAGTGCTAGGGCCCATTCTACTGATCAGCCCCAGCATTTT. Protein: CSARAHSTDQPQHF.

The genes are TRBV2 and TRBJ2-5; D perhaps matches TRBD1 (6 bases). The CDR3 extends over 14 amino acids. V gave up 8 bases and J gave up 7 bases, with 20 bases separating them. The germline gives CDR1 SNHLY, CDR2 FYNNEI. The CDR3 DNA reads as TGTGCCAGCTCACCACCTGGGGGCGAAGGGACCCAGTACTTC. This gives the protein CASSPPGGEGTQYF.

This clonotype was detected ten times or more. The chain combines TRBV6-6 with TRBJ2-5; maybe TRBD2 (5 bases). The CDR3 sequence is 13 residues long. Germline CDR1 MNHNY, CDR2 SVGAGI (reference sequence). The V end lost 4 bases, the J end lost 5 bases, and 11 bases lay between the germline ends. CDR3 residues: CASSWRGGETQYF. The CDR3 nucleotides are TGTGCCAGCAGTTGGCGAGGCGGGGAGACCCAGTACTTC.

Ten or more counts support this clonotype. The chain carries TRBV29-1 and TRBJ1-3; TRBD1 is a possible D gene (5 bases). Looked up from germline, CDR1 is SQVTM and CDR2 is ANQGSEA. Trimming cost V 2 bases and J 3 bases, with 8 bases left between them. The CDR3 sequence is 13 residues long. The CDR3 here is CSVEPGVGNTIYF. The CDR3 DNA follows: TGCAGCGTTGAACCGGGGGTTGGAAACACCATATATTTT.

This clonotype was counted many times. The chain links TRBV2 to TRBJ1-4; TRBD1 matches at 9 bases. The trim removed 6 bases at V and 7 bases at J, leaving 6 bases unmatched. The CDR3 spans 14 residues. Germline V gives CDR1 SNHLY, CDR2 FYNNEI. DNA of the CDR3: TGTGCCAGCAGCCTACCGGGACAGGGTGAAAAACTGTTTTTT. It translates to CASSLPGQGEKLFF.

This chain connects TRBV20-1 to TRBJ1-5, with a weak D call TRBD1 (6 bases). This CDR3 is 13 amino acids long. Germline CDR1 is DFQATT and CDR2 is SNEGSKA (reference sequence). Trimming removed 3 bases from V and 10 bases from J, with 16 bases in between. This CDR3 is CSARPTGPSPQHF. DNA of the CDR3: TGCAGTGCTAGGCCAACAGGGCCCAGCCCCCAGCATTTT.